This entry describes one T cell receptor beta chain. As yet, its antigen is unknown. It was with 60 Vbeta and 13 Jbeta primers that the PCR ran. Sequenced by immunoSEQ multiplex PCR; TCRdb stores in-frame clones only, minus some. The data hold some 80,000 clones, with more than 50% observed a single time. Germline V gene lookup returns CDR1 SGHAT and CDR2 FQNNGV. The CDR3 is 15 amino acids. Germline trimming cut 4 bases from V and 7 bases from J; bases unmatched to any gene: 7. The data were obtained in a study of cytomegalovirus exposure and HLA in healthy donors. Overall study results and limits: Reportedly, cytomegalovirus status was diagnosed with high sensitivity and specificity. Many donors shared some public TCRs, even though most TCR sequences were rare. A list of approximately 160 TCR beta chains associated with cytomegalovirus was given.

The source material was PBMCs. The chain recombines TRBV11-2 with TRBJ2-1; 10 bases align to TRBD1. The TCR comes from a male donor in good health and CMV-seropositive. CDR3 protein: CASSSIRDRGNEQFF. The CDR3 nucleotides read TGTGCCAGCAGCTCGATCCGGGACAGGGGTAATGAGCAGTTCTTC.